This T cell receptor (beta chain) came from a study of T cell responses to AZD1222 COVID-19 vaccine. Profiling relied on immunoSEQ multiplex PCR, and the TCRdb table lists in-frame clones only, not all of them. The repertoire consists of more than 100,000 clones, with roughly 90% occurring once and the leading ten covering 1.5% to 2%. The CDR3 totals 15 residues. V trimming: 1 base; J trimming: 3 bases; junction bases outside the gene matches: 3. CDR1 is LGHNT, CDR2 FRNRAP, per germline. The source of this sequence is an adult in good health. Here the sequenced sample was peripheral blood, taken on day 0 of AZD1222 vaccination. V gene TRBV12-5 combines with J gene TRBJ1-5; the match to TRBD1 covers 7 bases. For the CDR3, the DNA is TGTGCTAGTGGTTTGGGACAGGGAGACAATCAGCCCCAGCATTTT. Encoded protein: CASGLGQGDNQPQHF.